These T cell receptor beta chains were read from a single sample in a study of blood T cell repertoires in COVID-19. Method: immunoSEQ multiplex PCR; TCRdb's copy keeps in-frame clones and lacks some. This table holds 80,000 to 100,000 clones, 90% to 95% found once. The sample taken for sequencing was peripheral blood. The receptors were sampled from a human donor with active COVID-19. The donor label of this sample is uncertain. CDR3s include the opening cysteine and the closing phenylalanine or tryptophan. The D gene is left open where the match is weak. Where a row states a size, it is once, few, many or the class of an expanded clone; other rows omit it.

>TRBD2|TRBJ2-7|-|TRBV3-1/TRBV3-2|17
CASSQSGGRTPSYEQYF
TGTGCCAGCAGCCAATCGGGGGGACGGACCCCCTCCTACGAGCAGTACTTC
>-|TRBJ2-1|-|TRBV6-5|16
CASSSLMGRGQNEQFF
TGTGCCAGCAGTTCTCTGATGGGCAGGGGTCAGAATGAGCAGTTCTTC
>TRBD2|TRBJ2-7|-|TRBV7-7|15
CASSLAAGNSYEQYF
TGTGCCAGCAGCTTAGCAGCGGGGAACTCCTACGAGCAGTACTTC
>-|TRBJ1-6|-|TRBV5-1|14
CASSLDRSNSPLHF
TGCGCCAGCAGCTTGGACAGAAGTAATTCACCCCTCCACTTT
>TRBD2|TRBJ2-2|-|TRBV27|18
CASSLSRLAGGTTGELFF
TGTGCCAGCAGTTTATCGAGGCTAGCGGGGGGAACGACCGGGGAGCTGTTTTTT
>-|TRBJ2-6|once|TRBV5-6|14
CASSLVQGGNVLTF
TGTGCCAGCAGCTTGGTGCAGGGAGGCAACGTCCTGACTTTC
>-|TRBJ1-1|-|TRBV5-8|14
CASSLDRTLTEAFF
TGTGCCAGCAGCTTGGACAGGACCCTCACTGAAGCTTTCTTT
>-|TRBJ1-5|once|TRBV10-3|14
CAIRDSNAGQPQHF
TGTGCCATCAGGGACAGCAACGCCGGTCAGCCCCAGCATTTT
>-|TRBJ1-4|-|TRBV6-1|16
CASSEDAPARGEKLFF
TGTGCCAGCAGTGAAGACGCCCCCGCTCGGGGTGAAAAACTGTTTTTT
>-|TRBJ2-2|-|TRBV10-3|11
CASGGPGELFF
TGTGCCTCCGGTGGTCCCGGGGAGCTGTTTTTT
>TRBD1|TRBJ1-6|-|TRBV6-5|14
CASSQRTGDSPLHF
TGTGCCAGCAGCCAACGGACAGGTGACTCACCCCTCCACTTT
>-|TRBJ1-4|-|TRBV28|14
CASSSLRLGGKLFF
TGTGCCAGCAGTTCCCTTCGCCTGGGGGGAAAACTGTTTTTT
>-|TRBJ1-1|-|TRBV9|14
CASSVGQVNTEAFF
TGTGCCAGCAGCGTAGGACAGGTGAACACTGAAGCTTTCTTT
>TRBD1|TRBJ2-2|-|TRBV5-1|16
CASSPTGTGNTGELFF
TGCGCCAGCAGCCCTACCGGGACAGGGAACACCGGGGAGCTGTTTTTT
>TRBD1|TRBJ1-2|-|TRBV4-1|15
CASRSLRGPYYGYTF
TGCGCCAGCAGGTCACTCAGGGGGCCCTACTATGGCTACACCTTC
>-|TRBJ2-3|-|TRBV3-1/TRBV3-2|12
CASSKTDLGQYF
TGTGCCAGCAGCAAGACCGACTTAGGGCAGTATTTT